This TCR beta chain was captured in a study of blood T cell repertoires in COVID-19. V lost 2 bases, J lost 3 bases, and 14 bases lay in between. Germline V lookup: CDR1 MGHDK, CDR2 SYGVNS. The CDR3 consists of 15 residues. In the original analysis: Estimated nucleated cell counts came from reference gene primer amplification. The repertoire was sequenced with immunoSEQ multiplex PCR; TCRdb's copy has only in-frame clones and lacks some. The DNA was the basis for D and trimming; V, J and clone size are from that table. The table lists about 400,000 clones, around 87% of them singletons. This receptor was taken from a man aged 35-49 years in a cohort exposed to, infected with or recovered from COVID-19 (not recorded which). Sequences were obtained from PBMCs or T cells enriched from blood (not recorded which). The chain uses TRBV25-1 and TRBJ2-7, with a possible D match to TRBD2 (7 bases). CDR3 in amino acids: CASSEPGGGGYEQYF. The CDR3 DNA sequence: TGTGCCAGCAGTGAACCCGGGGGAGGGGGCTACGAGCAGTACTTC.